The entry that follows covers one T cell receptor beta chain sequence. A few counts support this clone. The antigen it recognizes is unknown. The sample holds no much larger clone one base away, and base qualities are not on file. The immunoSEQ Assay, a bias-controlled multiplex PCR, was used to amplify TCRbeta CDR3 regions from genomic DNA. The study's own analysis went as follows. Nucleated cell counts per sample were estimated from amplification of reference gene primers within the assay. To quantify the absolute abundance of each unique TCRbeta CDR3 rearrangement, sequence reads were collapsed and filtered. For each sample, productive Simpson clonality was calculated as the square root of Simpson's diversity index across productive rearrangements. TCRdb obtained this table from immuneACCESS and retained in-frame rearrangements with V and J assigned. These tables miss some clones; where compared with another copy, unresolved V genes account for less than half of the shortfall, and the remainder is unexplained. That table supplies the V and J calls and clone size; D and trimming were determined from the DNA. Here the sample has 70,000 or so clones; 78% occur a single time. 15% to 17% of the sample is in the top ten clones.

This record comes from a study of blood T cell repertoires in COVID-19 (dated by TCRdb to about 2020). Background on the whole study: Samples covering the acute and convalescent phases of COVID-19 were provided by collaborators in the United States, Italy and Spain. The repertoires were released in a freely available public database intended as a resource for research on the immune response to SARS-CoV-2. Deeply sampled blood TCRbeta repertoires from subjects exposed to, actively infected with, or recovered from COVID-19 were included in the dataset. The prospective study material was composed of cDNA or gDNA derived from T cells, B-cell-depleted T cells, or PBMCs. The sample metadata nearly always contained a de-identified subject ID, COVID-19 status, age in years and sex. Where available, HLA class I and class II types were taken from metadata supplied by the sample provider and were not determined by assay-based typing. Samples were obtained from the ongoing ImmuneRACE study (first 160 participants) and from over a thousand subjects provided by 6 global collaborators.

Collaborating institutions collected whole blood in K2EDTA tubes following their own protocols. For TCRbeta analysis, collaborators shipped samples in one of three forms: frozen whole blood, isolated PBMCs, or DNA extracted from either of those sample types. Based on the germline V gene, the CDR1 and CDR2 sequences are MDHEN and SYDVKM. From the cysteine through the phenylalanine, the CDR3 covers 14 amino acids. Of the read, only the CDR3 DNA is kept; its 42 bases are in frame from base 1. A distance of 9 bases separates the germline ends of V and J, which lose 1 base and 2 bases respectively. Points the paper makes about the study in general: The amount of clinical and demographic metadata varied by source and participant and was provided uncurated.

In this chain, TRBV28 is recombined with TRBJ2-7, with the D segment identity uncertain. The sequence was collected from a human donor in a cohort sampled during active COVID-19. What was sequenced was peripheral blood. The nucleotides are TGTGCCAGCAGTTTATCGGTATACCCCTACGAGCAGTACTTC. Its coded protein is CASSLSVYPYEQYF.